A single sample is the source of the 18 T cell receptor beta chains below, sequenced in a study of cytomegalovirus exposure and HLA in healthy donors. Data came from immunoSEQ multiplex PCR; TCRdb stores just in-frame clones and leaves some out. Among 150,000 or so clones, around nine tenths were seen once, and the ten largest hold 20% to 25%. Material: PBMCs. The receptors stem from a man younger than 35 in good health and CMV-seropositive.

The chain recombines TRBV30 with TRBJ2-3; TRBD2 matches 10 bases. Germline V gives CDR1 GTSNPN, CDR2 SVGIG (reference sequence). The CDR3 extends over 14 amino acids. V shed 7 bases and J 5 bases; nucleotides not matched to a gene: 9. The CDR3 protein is CASQASGGVDTQYF. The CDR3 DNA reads TGTGCCTCCCAGGCTAGCGGGGGAGTAGATACGCAGTATTTT. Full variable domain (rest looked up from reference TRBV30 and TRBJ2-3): SQTIHQWPATLVQPVGSPLSLECTVEGTSNPNLYWYRQAAGRGLQLLFYSVGIGQISSEVPQNLSASRPQDRQFILSSKKLLLSDSGFYLCASQASGGVDTQYFGPGTRLTVL.

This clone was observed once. This chain's CDR3 is CASSPRGAFGETQYF. Here the CDR3 DNA reads TGTGCCAGCAGCCCGCGGGGGGCTTTTGGGGAGACCCAGTACTTC. V and J are TRBV2 and TRBJ2-5, with 8 bases identical to TRBD2. CDR1 is SNHLY and CDR2 is FYNNEI in the germline V gene. The CDR3 spans 15 residues. V shed 6 bases, J shed 5 bases, and the junction held 11 bases outside the gene matches.

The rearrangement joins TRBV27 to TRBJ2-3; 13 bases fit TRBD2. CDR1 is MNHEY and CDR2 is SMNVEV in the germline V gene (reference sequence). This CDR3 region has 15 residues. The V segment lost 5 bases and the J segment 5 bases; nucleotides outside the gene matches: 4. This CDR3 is CASSRLAGGQDTQYF. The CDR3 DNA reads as TGTGCCAGCAGTCGACTAGCGGGGGGCCAAGATACGCAGTATTTT.

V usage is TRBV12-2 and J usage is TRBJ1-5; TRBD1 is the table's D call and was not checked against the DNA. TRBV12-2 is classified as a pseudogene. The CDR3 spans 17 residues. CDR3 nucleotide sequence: TGTGCAAGTCGCTTAAACAGGGGAAGGGTCAGCAATCAGCCCCAGCATTTT. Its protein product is CASRLNRGRVSNQPQHF.

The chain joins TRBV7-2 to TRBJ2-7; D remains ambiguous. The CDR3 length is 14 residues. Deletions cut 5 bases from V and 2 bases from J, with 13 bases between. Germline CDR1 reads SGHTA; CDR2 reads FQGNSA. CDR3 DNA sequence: TGTGCCAGCAGCCAACTGGGCAGGACCTACGAGCAGTACTTC. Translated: CASSQLGRTYEQYF.

CDR3 amino acids: CSVVFRDRVYGEQFF. The CDR3 DNA sequence: TGCAGCGTTGTGTTTCGGGACAGGGTTTACGGTGAGCAGTTCTTC. The chain combines TRBV29-1 with TRBJ2-1; 9 bases match TRBD1. The CDR3 consists of 15 residues. Germline V gene sequence: CDR1 SQVTM, CDR2 ANQGSEA. Losses at the gene ends were 4 bases for V and 9 bases for J; bases not matched to a gene: 13.

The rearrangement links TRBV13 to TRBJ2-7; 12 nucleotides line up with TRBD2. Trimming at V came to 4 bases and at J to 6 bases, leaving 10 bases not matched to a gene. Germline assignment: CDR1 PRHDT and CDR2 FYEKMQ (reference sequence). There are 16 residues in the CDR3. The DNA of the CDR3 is TGTGCCAGCAGCTCCCTGGCTAGCGGGAGGGCCAGCGAGCAGTACTTC. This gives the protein CASSSLASGRASEQYF.

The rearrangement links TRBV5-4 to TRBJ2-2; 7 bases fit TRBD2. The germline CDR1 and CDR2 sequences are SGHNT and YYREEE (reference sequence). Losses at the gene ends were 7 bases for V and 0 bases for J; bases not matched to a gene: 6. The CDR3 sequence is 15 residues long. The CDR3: CASVGEGTNTGELFF. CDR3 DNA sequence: TGTGCCAGCGTAGGGGAGGGGACGAACACCGGGGAGCTGTTTTTT.

CDR3 nucleotide sequence: TGTGCCAGCAGCTTACCAGGCCGGTACGAGCAGTACTTC. Its translation is CASSLPGRYEQYF. The V call is TRBV7-8, the J call TRBJ2-7; no firm D call. V was shortened by 2 bases and J by 4 bases, with 9 bases between the two germline ends. CDR1 is SGHVS and CDR2 is FQNEAQ in the germline V gene. The CDR3 runs 13 residues. Full variable domain (missing parts from reference TRBV7-8 and TRBJ2-7): GAGVSQSPRYKVAKRGQDVALRCDPISGHVSLFWYQQALGQGPEFLTYFQNEAQLDKSGLPSDRFFAERPEGSVSTLKIQRTQQEDSAVYLCASSLPGRYEQYFGPGTRLTVT.

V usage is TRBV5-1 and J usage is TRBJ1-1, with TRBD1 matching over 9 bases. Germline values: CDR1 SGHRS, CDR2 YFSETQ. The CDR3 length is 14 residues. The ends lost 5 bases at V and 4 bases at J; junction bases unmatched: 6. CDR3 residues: CASRATGGSTEAFF. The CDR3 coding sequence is TGCGCCAGCAGGGCAACAGGGGGCAGCACTGAAGCTTTCTTT. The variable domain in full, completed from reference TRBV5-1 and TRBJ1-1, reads KAGVTQTPRYLIKTRGQQVTLSCSPISGHRSVSWYQQTPGQGLQFLFEYFSETQRNKGNFPGRFSGRQFSNSRSEMNVSTLELGDSALYLCASRATGGSTEAFFGQGTRLTVV.

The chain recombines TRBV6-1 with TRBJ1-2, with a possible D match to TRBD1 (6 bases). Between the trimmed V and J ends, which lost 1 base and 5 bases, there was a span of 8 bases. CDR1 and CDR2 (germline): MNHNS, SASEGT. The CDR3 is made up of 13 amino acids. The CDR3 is CASSEVGQYGYTF. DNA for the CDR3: TGTGCCAGCAGTGAAGTAGGACAGTATGGCTACACCTTC.

The CDR3 is CASSPQMGPNQPQHF. As DNA, the CDR3 is TGCGCCAGCAGCCCGCAGATGGGGCCCAATCAGCCCCAGCATTTT. This chain uses TRBV4-3 with TRBJ1-5; TRBD1 might be the D (5 bases). The V end was cut by 4 bases, the J end by 3 bases, with 13 bases between. CDR3 size: 15 residues. Germline V gene sequence: CDR1 LGHNA, CDR2 YSLEER.

The CDR3 loop reads CASSVASGATNTQYF. The CDR3 bases are TGTGCCAGCAGTGTGGCTAGCGGGGCCACGAATACGCAGTATTTT. This chain joins TRBV6-4 and TRBJ2-3; 9 bases are a match to TRBD2. Losses at the gene ends were 4 bases for V and 7 bases for J; bases not matched to a gene: 9. This CDR3 region has 15 residues. Germline V gives CDR1 MRHNA, CDR2 SNTAGT.

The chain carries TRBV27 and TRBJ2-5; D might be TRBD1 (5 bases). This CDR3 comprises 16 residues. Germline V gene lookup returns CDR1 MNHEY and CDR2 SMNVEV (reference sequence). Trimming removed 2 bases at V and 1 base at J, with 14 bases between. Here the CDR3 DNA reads TGTGCCAGCAGTTTAGGGGCCTTTGGCGGCCAAGAGACCCAGTACTTC. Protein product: CASSLGAFGGQETQYF.

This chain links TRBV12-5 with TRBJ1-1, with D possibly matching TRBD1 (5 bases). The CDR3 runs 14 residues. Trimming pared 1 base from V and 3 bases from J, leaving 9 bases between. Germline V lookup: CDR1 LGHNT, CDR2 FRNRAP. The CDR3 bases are TGTGCTAGTGGTTTGGGTGGGGGGGACACTGAAGCTTTCTTT. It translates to CASGLGGGDTEAFF. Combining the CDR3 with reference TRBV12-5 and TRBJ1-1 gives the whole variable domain DARVTQTPRHKVTEMGQEVTMRCQPILGHNTVFWYRQTMMQGLELLAYFRNRAPLDDSGMPKDRFSAEMPDATLATLKIQPSEPRDSAVYFCASGLGGGDTEAFFGQGTRLTVV.

CDR3 DNA: TGTGCCAGCAGTCTCGGGACTAGCGGAGACAATGAGCAGTTCTTC. Translation gives CASSLGTSGDNEQFF. The gene calls are TRBV27 and TRBJ2-1; 11 bases are shared with TRBD2. CDR3 length: 15 amino acids. The germline V gene has CDR1 MNHEY and CDR2 SMNVEV (reference sequence). V gave up 5 bases and J gave up 5 bases; unmatched junction bases: 5.

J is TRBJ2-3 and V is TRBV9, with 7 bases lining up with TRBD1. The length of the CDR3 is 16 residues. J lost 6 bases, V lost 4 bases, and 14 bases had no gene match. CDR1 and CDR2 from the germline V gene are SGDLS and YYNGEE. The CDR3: CASSLQRDRMGDTQYF. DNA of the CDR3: TGTGCCAGCAGCTTGCAACGGGACAGAATGGGGGATACGCAGTATTTT.

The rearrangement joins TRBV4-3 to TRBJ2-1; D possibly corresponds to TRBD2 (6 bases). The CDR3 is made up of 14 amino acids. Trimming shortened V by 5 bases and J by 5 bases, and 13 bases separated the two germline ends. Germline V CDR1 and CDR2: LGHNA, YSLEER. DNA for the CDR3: TGCGCCAGCAGCTACGGGGGAGTGAACAATGAGCAGTTCTTC. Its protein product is CASSYGGVNNEQFF.